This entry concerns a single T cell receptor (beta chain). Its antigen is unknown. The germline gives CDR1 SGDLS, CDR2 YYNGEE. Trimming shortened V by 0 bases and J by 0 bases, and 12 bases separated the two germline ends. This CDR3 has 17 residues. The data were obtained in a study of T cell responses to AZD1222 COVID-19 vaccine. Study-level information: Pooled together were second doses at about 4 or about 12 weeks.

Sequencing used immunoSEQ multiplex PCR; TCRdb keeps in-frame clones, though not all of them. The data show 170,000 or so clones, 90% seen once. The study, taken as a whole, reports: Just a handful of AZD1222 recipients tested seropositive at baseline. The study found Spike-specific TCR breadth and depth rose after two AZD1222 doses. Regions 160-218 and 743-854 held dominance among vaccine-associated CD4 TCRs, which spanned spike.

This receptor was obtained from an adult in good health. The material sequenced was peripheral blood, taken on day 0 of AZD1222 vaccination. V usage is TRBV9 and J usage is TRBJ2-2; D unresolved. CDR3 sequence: CASSVVIHPSNTGELFF. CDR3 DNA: TGTGCCAGCAGCGTAGTTATCCACCCTTCGAACACCGGGGAGCTGTTTTTT.